The clone carrying this T cell receptor (beta chain) came up a few times. Its target is not known. The data derive from a study of cytomegalovirus exposure and HLA in healthy donors. Study findings and constraints: More clonal expansion characterized HLA-associated TCR beta chains than equally common others in a later analysis. Across donors, sequencing depth was assumed by presence/absence analyses to be roughly uniform.

Use of 60 Vbeta and 13 Jbeta primers characterized the PCR. The repertoire was sequenced with immunoSEQ multiplex PCR; TCRdb's copy has only in-frame clones and lacks some. This sample has 110,000 to 150,000 clones; around 80% occur once, and the top ten carry roughly 3.2%. This clonotype originated in a man younger than 35 in good health and CMV-seropositive. The sample comprised PBMCs.

CDR3 amino acids: CASSTRKEGTYEQYF. The CDR3 DNA follows: TGTGCCAGCAGCACTCGTAAAGAGGGTACCTACGAGCAGTACTTC. This chain uses TRBV27 with TRBJ2-7, with D tentatively TRBD2 (5 bases). Per germline, CDR1 MNHEY and CDR2 SMNVEV (reference sequence). The V end lost 6 bases, the J end lost 2 bases, and 17 bases lay between the germline ends. The CDR3 covers 15 residues.